The entry that follows covers one T cell receptor (beta chain) sequence. Its antigen is unknown. Within one base of it there is no much larger clone, and no base qualities were kept. The CDR3 regions of human TCRbeta chains were analyzed by immunosequencing. Per the authors' processing: TCRs in the repertoires were matched against a reference library of SARS-CoV-2-specific TCRs that had been generated with the MIRA antigen-specificity platform. Breadth meant the fraction of unique TCRs that were SARS-CoV-2-associated, whereas depth meant the fraction of total T cells that were SARS-CoV-2-associated. Using the MIRA data, each spike-specific TCR was assigned both to the spike region to which the TCR was reactive and to a CD4 or CD8 class. Log10-transformed breadth and depth values were compared by one-way ANOVA with Sidak's multiple comparisons tests. In its TCRdb copy, this immuneACCESS table keeps in-frame sequences only and misses some clones. Where compared with another copy, unresolved V genes explain less than half of these, and the others have no known cause. The V and J calls and clone size come from that table; D and trimming were worked out from the DNA. Across this sample there are about 120,000 clones, with approximately 92% seen only once. Of the sample, more than 2.5% is held by the ten largest clones.

The CDR3 holds 15 amino acids from the cysteine to the phenylalanine. Of the read, only the CDR3 DNA is kept; its 45 bases are in frame from base 1. Relative to germline, V is missing 1 base and J is missing 0 bases, with 0 bases of the junction outside any gene match. CDR1 and CDR2 (LNHDA, SQIVND) derive from the germline V gene (reference sequence). This sample was taken from a study of T cell responses to AZD1222 COVID-19 vaccine (dated by TCRdb to the early 2020s). About the investigation overall: AZD1222 recipients with second doses at about 4 weeks or about 12 weeks were pooled, because spike-specific TCR depth and breadth did not differ between schedules. Trial participants were enrolled by age into 18-55, 56-69 and 70-plus year subgroups, with approximately 150, 28 and 58 TCR-sequenced participants respectively. A total of 233 trial participants underwent TCR sequencing, of whom 207 received two doses of AZD1222 and about 25 received two doses of the MenACWY control vaccine.

The label giving this sample's time point can be read as: baseline before first vaccination. The vaccinee samples were drawn from two UK trials, COV001 and COV002, one of which was a single-blind randomized controlled phase 2/3 trial testing AZD1222 (ChAdOx1 nCoV-19) in healthy adults. Trial participant PBMC samples were collected at day 0 and day 28 after the second dose for TCRbeta chain sequencing. The study at large found these results: Conclusions about previously exposed vaccinees are limited, since just a handful of AZD1222 recipients were seropositive for SARS-CoV-2 at baseline. The 56-69-year group was small, and its depth increase did not reach significance, likely because of low power. Participants were mostly white British, with more females than males. The authors suggested clonal diversity may have been underestimated. Nearly half of unique spike-specific TCRs reportedly recognized epitopes outside regions mutated in the B.1.351 and B.1.1.7 variants. A significant rise in spike-specific TCR breadth and depth was observed after two AZD1222 doses relative to day 0 and relative to MenACWY recipients. Because no day 14 peak-response samples were available, repertoires were characterized only after the peak T cell response. The vaccine-associated CD4 TCRs covered the entire spike protein, and the dominant responses fell in regions 160-218 and 743-854.

Source: peripheral blood, taken on day 0 of AZD1222 vaccination. This receptor chain uses TRBV19 and TRBJ2-1; TRBD2 lines up with 7 middle nucleotides. This receptor was identified in an adult in good health. The CDR3 is CASSIGTSSYNEQFF. The DNA is TGTGCCAGTAGTATAGGGACTAGCTCCTACAATGAGCAGTTCTTC.